This is a list of T cell receptor beta chains from one sample in a study of cytomegalovirus exposure and HLA in healthy donors. Clones were sequenced by immunoSEQ multiplex PCR, and TCRdb holds only the in-frame ones, with some missing. The sample yields 150,000 to 190,000 clones, 82% seen once. Sequenced material: PBMCs. The receptors here all came from a woman aged 45-59 years in good health and CMV-seropositive. The CDR3 runs from the conserved cysteine through the conserved F or W. A D gene is named only where the DNA matches it firmly. Clone size is given for some rows only: seen once, a few or many times, or a class if the clone is expanded.

J | size | D | V | DNA | CDR3
TRBJ1-3 | once | TRBD1 | TRBV7-8 | TGTGCCAGCAGCACCCGGGACAGGGGAAACACCATATATTTT | CASSTRDRGNTIYF
TRBJ2-3 | . | . | TRBV29-1 | TGCAGCGTGCGCCGAGGGGGGGGGCTAGGAGGCACAGATACGCAGTATTTT | CSVRRGGGLGGTDTQYF
TRBJ2-3 | . | . | TRBV2 | TGTGCCAGCACCCTGCCAGGGTGGTATTTT | CASTLPGWYF
TRBJ2-1 | once | TRBD2 | TRBV27 | TGTGCCAGCACCAGACTAGCGGGGTACAATGAGCAGTTCTTC | CASTRLAGYNEQFF
TRBJ2-1 | . | . | TRBV18 | TGTGCCAGCTCACCAACGCAGGCCCGGACCTACAATGAGCAGTTCTTC | CASSPTQARTYNEQFF
TRBJ2-3 | . | . | TRBV15 | TGTGCCGCCGGTCAGGGCGATTTAGATACGCAGTATTTT | CAAGQGDLDTQYF
TRBJ1-4 | . | . | TRBV6-1 | TGTGCCAGCACGGGGTTAATCACAACTAATGAAAAACTGTTTTTT | CASTGLITTNEKLFF
TRBJ1-5 | . | . | TRBV5-1 | TGCGCCAGCAGCACCTATGAAACGCCCCAGCATTTT | CASSTYETPQHF
TRBJ1-1 | . | . | TRBV14 | TGTGCCAGCAGCCACAATACAGTGAACACTGAAGCTTTCTTT | CASSHNTVNTEAFF
TRBJ2-7 | . | TRBD1 | TRBV10-3 | TGTGCCATCAAGACCGGGACAGAATCTCGCGAGCAGTACTTC | CAIKTGTESREQYF
TRBJ1-2 | . | . | TRBV10-3 | TGTGCCATCAGTGAGGAGACACTCTATGGCTACACCTTC | CAISEETLYGYTF
TRBJ1-6 | few | . | TRBV19 | TGTGCCAGTCACCCTGGGGGCACAGGTAATTCACCCCTCCACTTT | CASHPGGTGNSPLHF
TRBJ2-2 | once | . | TRBV11-3 | TGTGCCAGCAGCTTATTCGGCTCGGGAGACACCGGGGAGCTGTTTTTT | CASSLFGSGDTGELFF
TRBJ1-1 | . | . | TRBV29-1 | TGCAGCGCCAAGGTGGGGGGGAAGAGCACTGAAGCTTTCTTT | CSAKVGGKSTEAFF
TRBJ2-3 | . | TRBD1 | TRBV27 | TGTGCCAGCTTATACCGGGACAGGCGCACAGATACGCAGTATTTT | CASLYRDRRTDTQYF